The clone carrying this T cell receptor (beta chain) was detected only a few times. What it binds is unknown. These data belong to a study of blood T cells in healthy people across ages. CDR1 and CDR2 (germline): KGHSH, LQKENI. V shed 4 bases and J shed 6 bases, with 10 bases lying between them. The CDR3 runs to 12 residues. Study-level results: Donor CMV status was unknown, possibly confounding expanded clonotype changes. Measured against age, TCR beta diversity per million T cells decreased in a roughly linear manner.

Together with a sample-barcoded 5' primer, a J-beta primer mix was included in a second PCR lasting roughly 6 to 12 cycles. MiXCR, applied by TCRdb to the 5' RACE reads, yields one record per CDR3 protein. The sample records about 970,000 distinct CDR3 sequences, roughly 51% being singletons. J is TRBJ2-7 and V is TRBV18; D possibly uses TRBD1 or TRBD2 (5 bases each). The clonotype comes from an older woman in good health. The source material was blood. CDR3 DNA: TGTGCCAGCTCACGACCGGGGCTCGAGCAGTACTTC. Translating gives CASSRPGLEQYF.